This T cell receptor (beta chain) derives from a study of T cell responses to AZD1222 COVID-19 vaccine. Broader study findings: Variant regions that are unmutated are reportedly the target of nearly half of spike-specific TCRs. Mapped onto spike, vaccine-associated CD4 TCRs spanned it and were dominant at 160-218 and 743-854. Spike-specific TCRs gained breadth and depth after people received two AZD1222 doses.

This CDR3 contains 15 residues. Germline lookup yields CDR1 SGHVS and CDR2 FQNEAQ. With V trimmed by 5 bases and J by 7 bases, 10 bases remained unmatched. In the case of this clone: Its antigen remains unknown.

The data were produced by immunoSEQ multiplex PCR, yet TCRdb's version contains in-frame clones alone and is incomplete. The table lists roughly 100,000 clones, around nine tenths of them singletons, with over 8% in the top ten. This TCR was recovered from an adult in good health. The starting material was peripheral blood, obtained on day 0 of AZD1222 vaccination. V and J are TRBV7-8 and TRBJ2-7, with 11 nucleotides matching TRBD2. CDR3 protein: CASSPPSGRSGEQYF. The CDR3 DNA reads TGTGCCAGCAGCCCTCCTAGCGGGAGGTCAGGGGAGCAGTACTTC. The full variable domain, in which reference TRBV7-8 and TRBJ2-7 provide the parts outside the CDR3, is GAGVSQSPRYKVAKRGQDVALRCDPISGHVSLFWYQQALGQGPEFLTYFQNEAQLDKSGLPSDRFFAERPEGSVSTLKIQRTQQEDSAVYLCASSPPSGRSGEQYFGPGTRLTVT.